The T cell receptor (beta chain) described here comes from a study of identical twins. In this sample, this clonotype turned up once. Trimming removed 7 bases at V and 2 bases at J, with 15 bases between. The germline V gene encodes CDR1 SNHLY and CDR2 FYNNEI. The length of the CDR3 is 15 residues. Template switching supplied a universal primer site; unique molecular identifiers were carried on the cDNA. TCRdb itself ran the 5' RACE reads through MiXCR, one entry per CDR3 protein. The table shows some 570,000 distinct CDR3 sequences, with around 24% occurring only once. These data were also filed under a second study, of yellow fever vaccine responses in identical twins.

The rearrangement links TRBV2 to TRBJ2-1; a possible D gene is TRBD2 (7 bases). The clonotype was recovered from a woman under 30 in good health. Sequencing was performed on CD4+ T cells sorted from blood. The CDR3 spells CASTKGEGTYNEQFF. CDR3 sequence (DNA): TGTGCCAGCACCAAGGGGGAGGGTACCTACAATGAGCAGTTCTTC.